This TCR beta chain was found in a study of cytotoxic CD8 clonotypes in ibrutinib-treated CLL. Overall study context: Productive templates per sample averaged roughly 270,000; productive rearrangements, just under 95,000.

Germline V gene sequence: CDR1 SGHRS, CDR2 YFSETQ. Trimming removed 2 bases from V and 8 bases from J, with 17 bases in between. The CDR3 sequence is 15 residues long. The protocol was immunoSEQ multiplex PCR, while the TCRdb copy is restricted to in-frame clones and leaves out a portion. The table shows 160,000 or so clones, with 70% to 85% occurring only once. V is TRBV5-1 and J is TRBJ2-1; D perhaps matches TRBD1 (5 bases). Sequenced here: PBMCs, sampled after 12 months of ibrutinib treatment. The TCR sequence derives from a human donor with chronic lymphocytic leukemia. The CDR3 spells CASSLGQGNWDEQFF. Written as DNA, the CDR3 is TGCGCCAGCAGCTTAGGGCAGGGCAATTGGGATGAGCAGTTCTTC.